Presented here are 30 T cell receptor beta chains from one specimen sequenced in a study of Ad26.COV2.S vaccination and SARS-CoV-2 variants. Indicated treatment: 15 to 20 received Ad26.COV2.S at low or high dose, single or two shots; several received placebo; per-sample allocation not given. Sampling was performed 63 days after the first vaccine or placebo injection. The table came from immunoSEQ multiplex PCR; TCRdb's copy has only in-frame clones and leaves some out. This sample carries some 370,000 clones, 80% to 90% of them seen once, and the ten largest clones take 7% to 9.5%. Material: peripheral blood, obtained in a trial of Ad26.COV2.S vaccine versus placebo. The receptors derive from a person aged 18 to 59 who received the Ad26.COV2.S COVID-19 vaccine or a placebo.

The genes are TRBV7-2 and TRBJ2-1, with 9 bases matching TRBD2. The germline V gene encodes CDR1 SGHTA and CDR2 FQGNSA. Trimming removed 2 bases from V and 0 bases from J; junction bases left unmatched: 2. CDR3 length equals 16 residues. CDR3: CASSLIAGASYNEQFF. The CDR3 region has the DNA TGTGCCAGCAGCTTAATAGCGGGAGCCTCCTACAATGAGCAGTTCTTC.

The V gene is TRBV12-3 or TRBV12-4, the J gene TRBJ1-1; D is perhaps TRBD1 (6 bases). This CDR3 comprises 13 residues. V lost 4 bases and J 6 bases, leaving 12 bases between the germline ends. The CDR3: CASSSTQGPEAFF. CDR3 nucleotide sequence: TGTGCCAGCAGTTCCACCCAGGGGCCTGAAGCTTTCTTT.

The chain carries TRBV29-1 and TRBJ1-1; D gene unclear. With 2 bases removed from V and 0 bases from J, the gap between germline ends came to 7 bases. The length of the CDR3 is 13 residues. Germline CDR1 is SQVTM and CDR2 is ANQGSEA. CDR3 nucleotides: TGCAGCGTTGAACGGCAGGTGAACACTGAAGCTTTCTTT. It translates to CSVERQVNTEAFF.

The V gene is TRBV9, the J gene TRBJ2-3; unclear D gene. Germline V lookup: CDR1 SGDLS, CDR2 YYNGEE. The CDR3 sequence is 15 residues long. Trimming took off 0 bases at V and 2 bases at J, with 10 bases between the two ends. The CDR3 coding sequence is TGTGCCAGCAGCGTAGGGGCCCAAGACACAGATACGCAGTATTTT. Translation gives CASSVGAQDTDTQYF.

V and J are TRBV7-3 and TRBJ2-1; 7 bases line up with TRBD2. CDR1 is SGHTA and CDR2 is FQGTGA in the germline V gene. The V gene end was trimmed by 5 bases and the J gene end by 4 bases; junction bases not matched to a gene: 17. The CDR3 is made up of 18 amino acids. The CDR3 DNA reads TGTGCCAGCAGCCTACGACCCTTTCTTAGCGGGCAATACAATGAGCAGTTCTTC. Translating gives CASSLRPFLSGQYNEQFF.

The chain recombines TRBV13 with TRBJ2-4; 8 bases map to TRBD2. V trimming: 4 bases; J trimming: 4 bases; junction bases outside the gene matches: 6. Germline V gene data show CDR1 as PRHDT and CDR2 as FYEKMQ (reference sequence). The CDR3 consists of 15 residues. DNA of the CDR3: TGTGCCAGCAGCTGGACTAGCCTCGGGAAAAACATTCAGTACTTC. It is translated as CASSWTSLGKNIQYF.

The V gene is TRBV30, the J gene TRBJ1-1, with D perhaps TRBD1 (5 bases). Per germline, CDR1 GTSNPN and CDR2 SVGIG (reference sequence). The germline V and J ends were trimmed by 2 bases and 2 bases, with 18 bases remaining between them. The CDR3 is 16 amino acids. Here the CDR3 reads CAWSLPLGRDNTEAFF. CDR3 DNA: TGTGCCTGGAGTCTCCCCCTCGGCAGGGATAACACTGAAGCTTTCTTT.

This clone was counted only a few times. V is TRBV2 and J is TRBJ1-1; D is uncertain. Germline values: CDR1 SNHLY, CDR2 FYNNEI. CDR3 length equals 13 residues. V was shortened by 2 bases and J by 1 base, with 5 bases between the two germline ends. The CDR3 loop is CASSELPNTEAFF. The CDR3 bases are TGTGCCAGCAGTGAACTGCCGAACACTGAAGCTTTCTTT. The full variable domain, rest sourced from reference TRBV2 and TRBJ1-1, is EPEVTQTPSHQVTQMGQEVILRCVPISNHLYFYWYRQILGQKVEFLVSFYNNEISEKSEIFDDQFSVERPDGSNFTLKIRSTKLEDSAMYFCASSELPNTEAFFGQGTRLTVV.

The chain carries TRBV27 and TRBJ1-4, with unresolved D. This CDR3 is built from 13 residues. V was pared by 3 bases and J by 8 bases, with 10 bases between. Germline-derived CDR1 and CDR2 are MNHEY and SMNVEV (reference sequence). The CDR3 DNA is TGTGCCAGCAGTTTCGGCAGGCCGGAAAAACTGTTTTTT. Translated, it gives CASSFGRPEKLFF.

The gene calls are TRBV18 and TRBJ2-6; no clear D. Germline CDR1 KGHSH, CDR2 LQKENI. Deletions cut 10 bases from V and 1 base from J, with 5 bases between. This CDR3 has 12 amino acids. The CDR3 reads CATWSGANVLTF. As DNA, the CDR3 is TGTGCCACCTGGTCTGGGGCCAACGTCCTGACTTTC.

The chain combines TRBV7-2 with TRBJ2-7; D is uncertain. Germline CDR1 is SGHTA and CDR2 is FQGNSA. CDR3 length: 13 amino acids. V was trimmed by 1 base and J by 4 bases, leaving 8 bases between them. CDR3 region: CASSLGLVYEQYF. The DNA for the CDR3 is TGTGCCAGCAGCTTAGGTCTAGTGTACGAGCAGTACTTC. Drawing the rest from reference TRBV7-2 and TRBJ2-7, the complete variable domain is GAGVSQSPSNKVTEKGKDVELRCDPISGHTALYWYRQSLGQGLEFLIYFQGNSAPDKSGLPSDRFSAERTGGSVSTLTIQRTQQEDSAVYLCASSLGLVYEQYFGPGTRLTVT.

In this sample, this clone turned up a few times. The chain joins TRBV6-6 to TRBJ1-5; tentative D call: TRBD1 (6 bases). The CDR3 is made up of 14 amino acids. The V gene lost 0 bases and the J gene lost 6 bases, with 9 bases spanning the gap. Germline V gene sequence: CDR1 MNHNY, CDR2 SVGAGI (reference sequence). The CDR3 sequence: CASSYSQGGQPQHF. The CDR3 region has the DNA TGTGCCAGCAGTTACTCACAGGGCGGTCAGCCCCAGCATTTT.

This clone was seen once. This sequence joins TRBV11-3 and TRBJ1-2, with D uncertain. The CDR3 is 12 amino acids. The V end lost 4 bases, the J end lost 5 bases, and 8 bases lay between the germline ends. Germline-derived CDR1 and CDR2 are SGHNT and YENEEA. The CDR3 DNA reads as TGTGCCAGCAGCTCTCAGGAATATGGCTACACCTTC. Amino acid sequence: CASSSQEYGYTF.

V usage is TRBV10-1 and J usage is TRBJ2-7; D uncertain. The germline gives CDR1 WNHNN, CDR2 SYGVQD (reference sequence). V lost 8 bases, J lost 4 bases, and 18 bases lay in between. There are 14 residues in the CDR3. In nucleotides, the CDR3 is TGCGCCAGCCGCTTAGGGCCGGCTGATTACGAGCAGTACTTC. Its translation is CASRLGPADYEQYF.

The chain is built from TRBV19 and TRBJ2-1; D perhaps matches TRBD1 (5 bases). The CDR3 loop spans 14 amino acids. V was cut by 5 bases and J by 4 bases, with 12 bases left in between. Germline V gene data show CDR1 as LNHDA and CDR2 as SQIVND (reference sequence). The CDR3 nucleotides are TGTGCCAGTAGTGAATTAGGGGTATACAATGAGCAGTTCTTC. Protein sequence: CASSELGVYNEQFF.

CDR3 DNA: TGTGCCAGCAGTTACCGGACCGGGGAGCTGTTTTTT. Protein: CASSYRTGELFF. The J gene is TRBJ2-2, the V gene TRBV6-5, with D unclear. Trimming cost V 2 bases and J 5 bases, with 3 bases left between them. This CDR3 is 12 amino acids long. Germline V gene sequence: CDR1 MNHEY, CDR2 SVGAGI.

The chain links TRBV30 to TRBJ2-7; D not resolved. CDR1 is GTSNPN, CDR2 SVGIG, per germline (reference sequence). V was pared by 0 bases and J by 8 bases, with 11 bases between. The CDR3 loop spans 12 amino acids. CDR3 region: CAWSVDWGKQYF. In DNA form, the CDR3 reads TGTGCCTGGAGTGTTGATTGGGGAAAGCAGTACTTC.

This chain's CDR3 is CASSYGAGQPQHF. The CDR3 DNA follows: TGCGCCAGCAGCTACGGGGCTGGACAGCCCCAGCATTTT. This sequence joins TRBV5-1 and TRBJ1-5; D may be TRBD1 (5 bases). CDR1 SGHRS and CDR2 YFSETQ come from the germline V gene. This CDR3 comprises 13 residues. The ends were cut back, 3 bases at V and 7 bases at J, with 11 bases in the middle.

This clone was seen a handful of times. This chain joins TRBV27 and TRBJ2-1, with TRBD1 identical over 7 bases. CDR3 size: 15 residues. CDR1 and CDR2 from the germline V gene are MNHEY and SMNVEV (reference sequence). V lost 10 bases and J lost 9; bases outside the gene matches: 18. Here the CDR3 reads CATSGGSTRHGEQFF. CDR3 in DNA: TGTGCCACCTCAGGGGGTTCTACCCGGCACGGTGAGCAGTTCTTC.

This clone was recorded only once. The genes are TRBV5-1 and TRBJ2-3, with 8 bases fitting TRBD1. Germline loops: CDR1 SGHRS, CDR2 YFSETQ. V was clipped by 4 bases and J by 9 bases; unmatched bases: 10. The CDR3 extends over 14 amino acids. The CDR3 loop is CASSRSGTGDTQYF. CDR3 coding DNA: TGCGCCAGCAGCCGATCCGGGACAGGAGACACGCAGTATTTT.

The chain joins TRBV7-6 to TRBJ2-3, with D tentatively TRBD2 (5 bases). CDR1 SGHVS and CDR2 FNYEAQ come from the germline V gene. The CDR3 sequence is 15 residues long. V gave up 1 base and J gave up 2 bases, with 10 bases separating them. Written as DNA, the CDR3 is TGTGCCAGCAGCTTAGGAGGGCCCAACACAGATACGCAGTATTTT. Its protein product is CASSLGGPNTDTQYF.

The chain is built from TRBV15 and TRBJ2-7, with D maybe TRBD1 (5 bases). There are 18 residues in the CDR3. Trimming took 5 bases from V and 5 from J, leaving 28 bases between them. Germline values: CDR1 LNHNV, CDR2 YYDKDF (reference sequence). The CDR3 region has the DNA TGTGCCACCAGCTTGAAAACTATGCGACAGTCCCTTTTGGACGAGCAGTACTTC. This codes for CATSLKTMRQSLLDEQYF.

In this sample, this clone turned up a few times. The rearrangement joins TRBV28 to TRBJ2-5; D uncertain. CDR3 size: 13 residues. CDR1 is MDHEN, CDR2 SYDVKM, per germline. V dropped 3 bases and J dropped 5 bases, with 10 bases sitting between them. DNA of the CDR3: TGTGCCAGCAGTTTTCCCTCCCTGGAGACCCAGTACTTC. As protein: CASSFPSLETQYF.

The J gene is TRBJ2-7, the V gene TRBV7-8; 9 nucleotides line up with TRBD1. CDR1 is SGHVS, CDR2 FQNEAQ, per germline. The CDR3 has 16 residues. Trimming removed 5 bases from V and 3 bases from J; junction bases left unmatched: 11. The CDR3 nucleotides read TGTGCCAGCAGCCGAGTGTCGGGACAGGGAGGCTACGAGCAGTACTTC. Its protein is CASSRVSGQGGYEQYF.

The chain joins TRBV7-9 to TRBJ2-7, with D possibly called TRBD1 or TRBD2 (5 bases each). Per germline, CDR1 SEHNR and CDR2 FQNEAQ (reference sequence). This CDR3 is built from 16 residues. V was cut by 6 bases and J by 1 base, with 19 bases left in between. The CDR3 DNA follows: TGTGCCAGCAGTTTACCGCACAGCGAGGGGTCCTACGAGCAGTACTTC. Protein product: CASSLPHSEGSYEQYF.

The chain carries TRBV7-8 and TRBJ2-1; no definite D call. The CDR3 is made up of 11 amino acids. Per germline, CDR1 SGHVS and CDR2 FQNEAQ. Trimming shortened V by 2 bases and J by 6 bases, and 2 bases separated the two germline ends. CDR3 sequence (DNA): TGTGCCAGCAGCTTATTCAATGAGCAGTTCTTC. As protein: CASSLFNEQFF.

The CDR3 DNA follows: TGTGCCAGCAGTCCCGCAGGGGCGCGGGCCGGGGAGCTGTTTTTT. Amino acids: CASSPAGARAGELFF. V is TRBV6-5 and J is TRBJ2-2; a weak D match, TRBD1 (6 bases). The V and J ends lost 5 bases and 6 bases respectively, with 16 bases between them. CDR1 and CDR2 from the germline V gene are MNHEY and SVGAGI. The length of the CDR3 is 15 residues.

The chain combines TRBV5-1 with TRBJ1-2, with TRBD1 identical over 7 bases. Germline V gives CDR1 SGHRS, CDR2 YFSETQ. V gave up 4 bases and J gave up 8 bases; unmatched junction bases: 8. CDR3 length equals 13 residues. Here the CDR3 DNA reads TGCGCCAGCAGCCCCCAGGGGGTCGGAGGCTACACCTTC. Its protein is CASSPQGVGGYTF. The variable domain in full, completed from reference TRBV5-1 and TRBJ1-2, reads KAGVTQTPRYLIKTRGQQVTLSCSPISGHRSVSWYQQTPGQGLQFLFEYFSETQRNKGNFPGRFSGRQFSNSRSEMNVSTLELGDSALYLCASSPQGVGGYTFGSGTRLTVV.

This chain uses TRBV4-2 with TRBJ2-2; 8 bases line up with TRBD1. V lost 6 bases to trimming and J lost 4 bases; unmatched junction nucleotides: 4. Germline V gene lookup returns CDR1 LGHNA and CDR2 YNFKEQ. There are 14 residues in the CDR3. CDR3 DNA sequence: TGTGCCAGCAGGCGGGACAGGTCCACCGGGGAGCTGTTTTTT. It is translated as CASRRDRSTGELFF.

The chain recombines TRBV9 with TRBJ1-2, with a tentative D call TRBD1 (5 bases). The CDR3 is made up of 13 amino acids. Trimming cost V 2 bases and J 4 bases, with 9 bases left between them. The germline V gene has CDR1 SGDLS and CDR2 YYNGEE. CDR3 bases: TGTGCCAGCAGCGTCGGGACCGTCTATGGCTACACCTTC. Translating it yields CASSVGTVYGYTF.